The present TCR beta chain was sequenced within a study of cytomegalovirus exposure and HLA in healthy donors. Study outcomes and limitations: Later on, a genetic analysis was performed. It linked a missense variant in DCLRE1C with V- and J-gene trimming of TCR beta.

With respect to this clone: The antigen is undetermined.

V lost 4 bases, J lost 14 bases, and 9 bases stayed unmatched. CDR1 and CDR2 from the germline V gene are SGHRS and YFSETQ. This CDR3 region has 14 residues. In the PCR, 60 Vbeta and 13 Jbeta primers were used. In the original processing: About 11 million of some 80 million unique TCR beta chains were shared, per a later count. Assay: immunoSEQ multiplex PCR; the TCRdb copy retains only in-frame clones and omits some. D and trimming come from the DNA, and the V and J calls and clone size come from that table. The data contain roughly 99,000 clones, about four fifths of them singletons. V gene TRBV5-1 combines with J gene TRBJ2-1; 13 bases line up with TRBD2. What was sequenced was PBMCs. The source is a man under 40 in good health and CMV-seropositive. The DNA of the CDR3 is TGCGCCAGCAGCGCCGGACTAGCGGGGGAGATGAAGTTCTTC. It yields the protein CASSAGLAGEMKFF. Using reference TRBV5-1 and TRBJ2-1 for the parts outside the CDR3, the full variable domain is KAGVTQTPRYLIKTRGQQVTLSCSPISGHRSVSWYQQTPGQGLQFLFEYFSETQRNKGNFPGRFSGRQFSNSRSEMNVSTLELGDSALYLCASSAGLAGEMKFFGPGTRLTVL.